This is a list of T cell receptor beta chains from one sample in a study of blood T cell repertoires in COVID-19. The table came from immunoSEQ multiplex PCR; TCRdb's copy has only in-frame clones and leaves some out. This sample has around 71,000 clones; about 76% occur once, and the top ten carry around 27%. What was sequenced was peripheral blood. These receptors were collected from a woman older than 75 with active or convalescent COVID-19. Each CDR3 is given with its conserved first and last residue. Each record gives: D gene, clone size, J gene, V gene, CDR3 protein, CDR3 DNA. A D gene is named only where the DNA matches it firmly. Clone size is stated in some rows and not others, as once, few, many or a class when expanded.

-,-,TRBJ2-3,TRBV7-3,CASSSRGTNTQYF,TGTGCCAGCAGCTCCCGGGGTACCAATACGCAGTATTTT
TRBD1,-,TRBJ2-4,TRBV5-1,CASSPRQGWNRAKNIQYF,TGCGCCAGCAGCCCAAGACAGGGATGGAATAGGGCCAAAAACATTCAGTACTTC
TRBD2,-,TRBJ2-6,TRBV5-8,CASSYRGVGGTTGANVLTF,TGTGCCAGCAGCTATCGGGGTGTTGGAGGGACTACAGGGGCCAACGTCCTGACTTTC
TRBD1,-,TRBJ1-5,TRBV5-8,CASSLVLGTTGDQPQHF,TGTGCCAGCAGCTTGGTATTGGGGACGACAGGGGATCAGCCCCAGCATTTT
TRBD2,-,TRBJ2-7,TRBV6-5,CASSTASGGYEQYF,TGTGCCAGCAGTACTGCTAGCGGTGGCTACGAGCAGTACTTC
-,-,TRBJ1-5,TRBV5-1,CASSLGGEGQPQHF,TGCGCCAGCAGCTTGGGAGGGGAGGGTCAGCCCCAGCATTTT
-,once,TRBJ2-2,TRBV27,CASSSGSPGELFF,TGTGCCAGCAGTTCGGGGTCCCCCGGGGAGCTGTTTTTT
TRBD1,-,TRBJ2-3,TRBV13,CASSRQGGTDTQYF,TGTGCCAGCAGTCGACAGGGCGGCACAGATACGCAGTATTTT
-,-,TRBJ1-1,TRBV5-4,CASTRGGGARNTEAFF,TGTGCCAGCACCAGAGGGGGTGGCGCAAGGAACACTGAAGCTTTCTTT
-,-,TRBJ1-5,TRBV7-2,CASSPLGGFGQPQHF,TGTGCCAGCAGCCCTTTGGGAGGGTTTGGTCAGCCCCAGCATTTT
-,few,TRBJ2-7,TRBV7-9,CASSFEVSEQYF,TGTGCCAGCAGCTTCGAAGTTAGCGAGCAGTACTTC
TRBD1,once,TRBJ1-3,TRBV11-2,CASTDTGAGNTIYF,TGTGCCAGCACCGACACAGGGGCTGGAAACACCATATATTTT
-,-,TRBJ2-6,TRBV7-8,CASSFNVGTMNSGANVLTF,TGTGCCAGCAGCTTCAATGTCGGGACAATGAACTCTGGGGCCAACGTCCTGACTTTC
TRBD2,-,TRBJ2-1,TRBV6-2/TRBV6-3,CASSWGRAGGQFF,TGTGCCAGCAGTTGGGGAAGAGCGGGGGGGCAGTTCTTC
-,-,TRBJ2-1,TRBV7-9,CASSFRARVNEQFF,TGTGCCAGCAGCTTCCGTGCCCGGGTGAATGAGCAGTTCTTC
TRBD1,-,TRBJ2-4,TRBV27,CASSPWTGPAKNIQYF,TGTGCCAGCAGTCCCTGGACAGGCCCAGCCAAAAACATTCAGTACTTC
TRBD2,-,TRBJ2-5,TRBV13,CASSLLRGLGQETQYF,TGTGCCAGCAGCCTATTGCGGGGGTTAGGGCAAGAGACCCAGTACTTC
TRBD2,-,TRBJ2-7,TRBV6-5,CASRWRGAFSYEQYF,TGTGCCAGCCGGTGGCGGGGGGCGTTCTCCTACGAGCAGTACTTC
-,once,TRBJ1-1,TRBV30,CAWSWPRRTEAFF,TGTGCCTGGTCATGGCCGAGGCGCACTGAAGCTTTCTTT
-,-,TRBJ2-7,TRBV7-7,CASSFSGSYEQYF,TGTGCTAGCAGCTTCAGCGGAAGCTACGAGCAGTACTTC
TRBD1,-,TRBJ2-4,TRBV6-5,CASRVDRGANIQYF,TGTGCCAGCAGGGTCGACAGGGGCGCAAACATTCAGTACTTC
-,-,TRBJ2-2,TRBV3-1/TRBV3-2,CASSQLARTGELFF,TGTGCCAGCAGCCAACTAGCGCGGACCGGGGAGCTGTTTTTT
TRBD1,-,TRBJ2-2,TRBV7-3,CASSHGQATNTGELFF,TGTGCCAGCAGCCATGGACAGGCGACGAACACCGGGGAGCTGTTTTTT
-,few,TRBJ1-5,TRBV30,CAWSQQTDSYSNQPQHF,TGTGCCTGGAGTCAACAAACAGACAGTTATAGCAATCAGCCCCAGCATTTT
TRBD1,-,TRBJ1-5,TRBV12-3/TRBV12-4,CASSGQGQQPQHF,TGTGCCAGCAGCGGACAGGGTCAGCAGCCCCAGCATTTT
-,-,TRBJ2-2,TRBV5-1,CASSQTSQGTGELFF,TGCGCCAGCAGCCAGACTAGCCAGGGGACCGGGGAGCTGTTTTTT
-,-,TRBJ2-1,TRBV24-1,CATSERDRDFNEQFF,TGTGCCACCAGTGAACGGGACCGGGACTTCAATGAGCAGTTCTTC
-,-,TRBJ2-5,TRBV19,CASSMSGVETQYF,TGTGCCAGTAGTATGTCAGGGGTAGAGACCCAGTACTTC
-,-,TRBJ1-4,TRBV10-2,CASSEGGGGEKLFF,TGCGCCAGCAGTGAAGGCGGGGGCGGTGAAAAACTGTTTTTT
-,once,TRBJ2-5,TRBV3-1/TRBV3-2,CASSHRRETQYF,TGTGCCAGCAGCCATCGTCGTGAGACCCAGTACTTC
-,-,TRBJ1-2,TRBV7-9,CASSPRGGDYGYTF,TGTGCCAGCAGCCCCCGGGGGGGCGACTATGGCTACACCTTC
TRBD1,few,TRBJ1-4,TRBV9,CASSPRISQGAEKLFF,TGTGCCAGCAGCCCCAGAATTTCACAGGGGGCTGAAAAACTGTTTTTT
TRBD1,-,TRBJ1-2,TRBV27,CASSTGTALANYGYTF,TGTGCCAGCAGTACGGGGACAGCTTTAGCTAACTATGGCTACACCTTC
TRBD1,-,TRBJ1-2,TRBV6-5,CASSRGTGVGYTF,TGTGCCAGCAGTCGGGGGACAGGGGTCGGCTACACCTTT
-,-,TRBJ1-6,TRBV27,CASSLSQGGSPLHF,TGTGCCAGCAGTTTATCGCAGGGTGGGTCACCCCTCCACTTT
-,-,TRBJ2-1,TRBV5-4,CASSLAVGQTEQFF,TGTGCCAGCAGCTTGGCCGTTGGACAGACTGAGCAGTTCTTC
TRBD1,-,TRBJ1-1,TRBV7-2,CASSHRTGSNTEAFF,TGTGCCAGCAGCCACCGGACAGGGTCGAACACTGAAGCTTTCTTT
TRBD1,-,TRBJ1-6,TRBV6-5,CASRSQGDNSPLHF,TGTGCCAGCAGGAGCCAGGGGGATAATTCACCCCTCCACTTT
-,-,TRBJ1-5,TRBV6-6,CASSPLQGTYSNQPQHF,TGTGCCAGCAGTCCCCTACAGGGAACCTATAGCAATCAGCCCCAGCATTTT
TRBD1,few,TRBJ1-5,TRBV29-1,CSVSGGKAQPQHF,TGCAGCGTCTCAGGGGGAAAGGCTCAGCCCCAGCATTTT
-,-,TRBJ1-6,TRBV5-6,CASSWGGAYSPLHF,TGTGCCAGCAGCTGGGGGGGCGCTTATTCACCCCTCCACTTT
TRBD1,-,TRBJ1-2,TRBV28,CASTETGGYYGYTF,TGTGCCAGCACAGAGACAGGGGGCTACTATGGCTACACCTTC
-,-,TRBJ1-6,TRBV6-6,CASSYSGNSSPLHF,TGTGCCAGCAGTTACTCGGGCAATTCTTCACCCCTCCACTTT
TRBD1,-,TRBJ2-3,TRBV5-1,CASSDRGLGDTQYF,TGCGCCAGCAGTGACAGGGGGTTGGGGGATACGCAGTATTTT
TRBD1,-,TRBJ1-1,TRBV30,CAWVDRGEAFF,TGTGCCTGGGTAGACAGGGGTGAAGCTTTCTTT
-,-,TRBJ2-1,TRBV5-1,CASSPTHSGISYNEQFF,TGCGCCAGCAGCCCGACCCATAGCGGAATTTCCTACAATGAGCAGTTCTTC
TRBD1,-,TRBJ1-1,TRBV6-5,CASSYGQGDTEAFF,TGTGCCAGCAGTTACGGACAGGGGGACACTGAAGCTTTCTTT
-,-,TRBJ2-5,TRBV28,CASSLQVWETQYF,TGTGCCAGCAGTTTGCAGGTTTGGGAGACCCAGTACTTC
TRBD1,once,TRBJ2-5,TRBV5-4,CASSSGQGIVETQYF,TGTGCCAGCAGCTCAGGACAGGGAATTGTAGAGACCCAGTACTTC
TRBD1,-,TRBJ1-2,TRBV7-9,CASSTGQGSYGYTF,TGTGCCAGCAGCACGGGACAGGGAAGCTATGGCTACACCTTC
TRBD1,-,TRBJ2-7,TRBV7-9,CASSSTFTYRQGVPYEQYF,TGTGCCAGCAGCTCTACTTTCACCTATCGACAGGGAGTCCCCTACGAGCAGTACTTC
-,-,TRBJ2-1,TRBV5-1,CASSLVPGGRDEQFF,TGCGCCAGCAGCTTGGTACCGGGGGGCCGGGATGAGCAGTTCTTC